This T cell receptor (beta chain) was profiled in a study of a mutant IDH1 vaccine in newly diagnosed glioma. The time point is: week 5, during vaccination. Each dose of the vaccine consisted of 300 ug of mutant IDH1 20-mer peptide, with topical imiquimod. In the case of this clone: Its antigen is unknown.

Per germline, CDR1 PRHDT and CDR2 FYEKMQ (reference sequence). Trimming removed 2 bases from V and 1 base from J, with 9 bases in between. This CDR3 is built from 14 residues. Sequenced by immunoSEQ multiplex PCR; TCRdb stores in-frame clones only, minus some. The sample holds about 38,000 clones; about 80% are singletons and the top ten take around 5.5%. Sequenced here: PBMCs, sampled from a glioma patient whose treatment included an IDH1 peptide vaccine. The clonotype was recovered from a man aged 40-50 years with glioma. This chain uses TRBV13 with TRBJ2-7; D gene uncertain. In DNA form, the CDR3 reads TGTGCCAGCAGCTTATTCGGCGGTTCCTACGAGCAGTACTTC. It yields the protein CASSLFGGSYEQYF.